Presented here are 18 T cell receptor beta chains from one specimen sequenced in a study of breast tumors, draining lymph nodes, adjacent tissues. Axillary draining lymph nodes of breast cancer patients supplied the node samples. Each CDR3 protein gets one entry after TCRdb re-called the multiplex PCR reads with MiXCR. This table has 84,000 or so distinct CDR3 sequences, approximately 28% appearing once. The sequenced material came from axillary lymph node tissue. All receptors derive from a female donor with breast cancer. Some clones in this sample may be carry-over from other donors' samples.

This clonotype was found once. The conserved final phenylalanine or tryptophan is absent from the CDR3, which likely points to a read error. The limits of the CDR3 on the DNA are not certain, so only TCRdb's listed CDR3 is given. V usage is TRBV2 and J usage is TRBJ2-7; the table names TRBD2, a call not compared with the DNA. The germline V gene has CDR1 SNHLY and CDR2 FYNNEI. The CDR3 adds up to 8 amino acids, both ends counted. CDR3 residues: CASSKLAG.

The CDR3, as DNA: TGTGCCAGCAGCTTAGCCCCCGGGAACACTGAAGCTTTCTTT. This codes for CASSLAPGNTEAFF. The V and J genes are TRBV7-8 and TRBJ1-1; D remains ambiguous. CDR3 size: 14 residues. Germline CDR1 is SGHVS and CDR2 is FQNEAQ. The V end was cut by 0 bases, the J end by 1 base, with 6 bases between.

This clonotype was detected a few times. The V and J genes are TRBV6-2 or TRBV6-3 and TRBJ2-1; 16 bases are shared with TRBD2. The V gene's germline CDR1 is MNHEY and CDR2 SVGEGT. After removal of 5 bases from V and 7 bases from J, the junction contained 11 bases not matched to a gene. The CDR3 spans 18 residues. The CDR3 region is CASSPPGLAGGSGNEQFF. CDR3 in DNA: TGTGCCAGCAGTCCACCGGGACTAGCGGGAGGGTCAGGGAATGAGCAGTTCTTC.

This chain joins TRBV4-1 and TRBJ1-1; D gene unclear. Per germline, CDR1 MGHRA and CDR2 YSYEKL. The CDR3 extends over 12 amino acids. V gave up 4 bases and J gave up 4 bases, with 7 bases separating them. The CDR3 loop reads CASSPPSTEAFF. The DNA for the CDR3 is TGCGCCAGCAGCCCTCCTTCCACTGAAGCTTTCTTT.

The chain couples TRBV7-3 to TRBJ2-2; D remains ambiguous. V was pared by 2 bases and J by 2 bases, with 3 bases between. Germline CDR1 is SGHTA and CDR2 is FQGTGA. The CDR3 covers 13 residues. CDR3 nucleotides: TGTGCCAGCAGCTTATCAAACACCGGGGAGCTGTTTTTT. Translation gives CASSLSNTGELFF. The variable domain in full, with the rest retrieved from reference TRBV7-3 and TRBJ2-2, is GAGVSQTPSNKVTEKGKYVELRCDPISGHTALYWYRQSLGQGPEFLIYFQGTGAADDSGLPNDRFFAVRPEGSVSTLKIQRTERGDSAVYLCASSLSNTGELFFGEGSRLTVL.

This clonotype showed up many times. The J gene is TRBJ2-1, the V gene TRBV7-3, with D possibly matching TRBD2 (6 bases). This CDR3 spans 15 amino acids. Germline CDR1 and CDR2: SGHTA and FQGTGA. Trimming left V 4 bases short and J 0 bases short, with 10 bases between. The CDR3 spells CASSYAGGSYNEQFF. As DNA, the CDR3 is TGTGCCAGCAGCTACGCCGGGGGCTCCTACAATGAGCAGTTCTTC.

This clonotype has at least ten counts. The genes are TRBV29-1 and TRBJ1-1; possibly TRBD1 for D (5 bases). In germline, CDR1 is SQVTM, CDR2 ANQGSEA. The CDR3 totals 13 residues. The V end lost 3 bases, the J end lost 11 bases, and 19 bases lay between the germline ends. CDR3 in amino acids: CSVEKGTNTPAFF. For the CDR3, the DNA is TGCAGCGTTGAGAAAGGGACGAACACACCGGCTTTCTTT. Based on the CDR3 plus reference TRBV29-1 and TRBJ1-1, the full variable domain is SAVISQKPSRDICQRGTSLTIQCQVDSQVTMMFWYRQQPGQSLTLIATANQGSEATYESGFVIDKFPISRPNLTFSTLTVSNMSPEDSSIYLCSVEKGTNTPAFFGQGTRLTVV.

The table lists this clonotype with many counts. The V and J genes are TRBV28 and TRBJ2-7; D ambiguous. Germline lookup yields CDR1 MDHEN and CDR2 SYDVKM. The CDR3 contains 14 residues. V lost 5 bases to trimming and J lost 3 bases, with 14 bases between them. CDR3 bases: TGTGCCAGCAGTGGCCGTACCCACTACTACGAGCAGTACTTC. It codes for CASSGRTHYYEQYF.

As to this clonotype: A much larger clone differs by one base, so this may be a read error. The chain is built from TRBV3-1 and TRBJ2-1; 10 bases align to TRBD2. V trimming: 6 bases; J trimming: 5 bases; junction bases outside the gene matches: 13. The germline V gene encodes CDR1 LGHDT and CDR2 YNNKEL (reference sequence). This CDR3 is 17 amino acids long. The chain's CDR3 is CASSRKMLAGVHNEQFF. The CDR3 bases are TGTGCCAGCAGTCGTAAGATGCTAGCGGGAGTGCACAATGAGCAGTTCTTC.

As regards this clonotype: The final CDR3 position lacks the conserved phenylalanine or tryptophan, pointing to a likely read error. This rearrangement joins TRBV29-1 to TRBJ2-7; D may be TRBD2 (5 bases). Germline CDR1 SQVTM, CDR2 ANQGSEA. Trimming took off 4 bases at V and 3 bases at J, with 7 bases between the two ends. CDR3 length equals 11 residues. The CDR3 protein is CSVGRGYEQYL. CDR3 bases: TGCAGCGTTGGACGGGGCTACGAGCAGTACCTC.

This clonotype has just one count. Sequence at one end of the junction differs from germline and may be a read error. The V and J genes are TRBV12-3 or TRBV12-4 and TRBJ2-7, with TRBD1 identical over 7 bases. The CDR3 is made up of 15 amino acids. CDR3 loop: CARISRGPVSCEQYF. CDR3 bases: TGCGCCAGGATCTCGAGGGGGCCCGTCTCCTGCGAGCAGTACTTC.

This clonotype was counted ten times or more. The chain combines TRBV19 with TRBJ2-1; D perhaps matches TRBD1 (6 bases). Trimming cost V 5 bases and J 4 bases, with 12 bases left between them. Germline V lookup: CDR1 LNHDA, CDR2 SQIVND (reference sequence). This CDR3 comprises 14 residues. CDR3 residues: CASSDRTDYNEQFF. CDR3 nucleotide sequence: TGTGCCAGTAGTGATCGGACAGATTACAATGAGCAGTTCTTC.

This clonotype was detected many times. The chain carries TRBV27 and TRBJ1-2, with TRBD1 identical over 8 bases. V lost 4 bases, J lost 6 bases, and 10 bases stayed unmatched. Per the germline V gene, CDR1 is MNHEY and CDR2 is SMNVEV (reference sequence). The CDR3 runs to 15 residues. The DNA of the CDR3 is TGTGCCAGCAGTTCCTCCCGGACAGGGTGGGATGGCTACACCTTC. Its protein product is CASSSSRTGWDGYTF.

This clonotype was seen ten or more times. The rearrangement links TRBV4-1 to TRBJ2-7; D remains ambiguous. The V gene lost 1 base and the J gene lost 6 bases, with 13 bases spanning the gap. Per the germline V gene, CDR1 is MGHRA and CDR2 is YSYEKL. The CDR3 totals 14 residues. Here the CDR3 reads CASSQGALPLEQYF. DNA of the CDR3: TGCGCCAGCAGCCAAGGCGCCCTGCCACTCGAGCAGTACTTC.

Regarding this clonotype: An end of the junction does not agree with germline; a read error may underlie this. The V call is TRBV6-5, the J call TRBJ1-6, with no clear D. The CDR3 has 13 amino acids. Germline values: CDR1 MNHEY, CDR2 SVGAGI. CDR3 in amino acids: CASSHSSNSPLHF. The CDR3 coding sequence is TGTGCCAGCAGTCACTCGTCTAATTCACCCCTCCACTTT.

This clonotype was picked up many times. CDR3 loop: CASSKGPIQAGYEQYF. The CDR3 nucleotides are TGTGCCAGTAGTAAGGGGCCAATCCAAGCGGGATACGAGCAGTACTTC. The chain combines TRBV19 with TRBJ2-7, with 7 nucleotides matching TRBD2. This CDR3 comprises 16 residues. CDR1 LNHDA and CDR2 SQIVND come from the germline V gene (reference sequence). The V and J ends lost 4 bases and 4 bases, in that order; junction bases with no gene match: 13.

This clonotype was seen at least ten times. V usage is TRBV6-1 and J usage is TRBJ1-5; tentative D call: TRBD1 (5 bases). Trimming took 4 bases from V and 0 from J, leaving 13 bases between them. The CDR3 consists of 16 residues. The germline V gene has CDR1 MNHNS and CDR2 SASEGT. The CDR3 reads CASSARDGNSNQPQHF. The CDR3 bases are TGTGCCAGCAGTGCCCGGGACGGAAATAGCAATCAGCCCCAGCATTTT.

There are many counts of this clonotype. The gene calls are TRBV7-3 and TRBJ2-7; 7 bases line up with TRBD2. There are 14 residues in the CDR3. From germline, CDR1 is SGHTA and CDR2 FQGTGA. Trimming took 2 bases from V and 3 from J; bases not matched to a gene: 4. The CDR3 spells CASSLHGGSYEQYF. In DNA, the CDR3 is TGTGCCAGCAGCTTACATGGCGGGAGCTACGAGCAGTACTTC.